A selection of T cell receptor beta chains follows, all from one sample in a study of blood T cell repertoires in COVID-19. The assay was immunoSEQ multiplex PCR, and TCRdb's table has in-frame clones only and misses some. Found here are roughly 380,000 clones, 85% of them singletons; the top ten hold approximately 3.7%. Material: peripheral blood. The receptors stem from a young woman with acute or convalescent COVID-19. The CDR3 runs from the conserved cysteine through the conserved F or W. The D gene is left open where the match is weak. Rows may omit the clone size; those that give it use once, few, many or a size class.

V	size	D	J	DNA	CDR3
TRBV7-8	many	NA	TRBJ2-7	TGTGCCAGCAGCCCTCCCAGGCAGGACGAGCAGTACTTC	CASSPPRQDEQYF
TRBV9	NA	NA	TRBJ2-1	TGTGCCAGCAGCGCAGAGGACTGGGGACTTAATGAGCAGTTCTTC	CASSAEDWGLNEQFF
TRBV9	NA	NA	TRBJ2-5	TGTGCCAGCAGCGTAGAAGGGGGTGCGGAGACCCAGTACTTC	CASSVEGGAETQYF
TRBV11-2	NA	NA	TRBJ1-1	TGTGCCAGCAGCTTAGACGGGGAACCCACTGAAGCTTTCTTT	CASSLDGEPTEAFF
TRBV27	NA	NA	TRBJ2-2	TGTGCCAGCAGTCTTCTCGACTCGACCGGGGAGCTGTTTTTT	CASSLLDSTGELFF
TRBV6-1	NA	TRBD1	TRBJ2-7	TGTGCCAGCAGTGAAGTCAGGACAGGGAGGTACGAGCAGTACTTC	CASSEVRTGRYEQYF
TRBV5-1	NA	TRBD1	TRBJ1-1	TGCGCCAGCAGCCCTCAGGGGACAGGGCAAACTGAAGCTTTCTTT	CASSPQGTGQTEAFF
TRBV4-2	NA	TRBD2	TRBJ2-5	TGTGCCAGCAGCCAAGATACACGAAGCGGGAGTATTTCGGAGACCCAGTACTTC	CASSQDTRSGSISETQYF
TRBV19	NA	TRBD2	TRBJ2-3	TGTGCCAGTAGTCTGAGGACTAGCGGGGGGGTTCGTACGCAGTATTTT	CASSLRTSGGVRTQYF
TRBV6-5	NA	NA	TRBJ2-7	TGTGCCAGCACCCAAGGCTGGGACACCTACGAGCAGTACTTC	CASTQGWDTYEQYF
TRBV28	NA	TRBD1	TRBJ2-1	TGTGCCAGCAGTAGGCAGGGGGTTATCAATGAGCAGTTCTTC	CASSRQGVINEQFF
TRBV5-6	NA	TRBD1	TRBJ2-7	TGTGCCAGCAGCTTAGGGACAGGGGCAGGGGAGCAGTACTTC	CASSLGTGAGEQYF
TRBV7-3	NA	TRBD2	TRBJ2-3	TGTGCCAGCAGCTTATTGGCGGGGGGGACAGATACGCAGTATTTT	CASSLLAGGTDTQYF
TRBV4-2	few	NA	TRBJ1-5	TGTGCCAGCAGCCAAGATCTGGATGGGAGGGCATCTCAGCCCCAGCATTTT	CASSQDLDGRASQPQHF
TRBV6-5	NA	NA	TRBJ1-2	TGTGCCAGCAGTTACTCGCCGGTAAACTATGGCTACACCTTC	CASSYSPVNYGYTF
TRBV7-8	NA	TRBD2	TRBJ2-4	TGTGCCAGCAGCGCGGGGGGGGGAGCCAAAAACATTCAGTACTTC	CASSAGGGAKNIQYF
TRBV6-5	NA	NA	TRBJ2-6	TGTGCCAGCGACAAGAACTCTGGGGCCAACGTCCTGACTTTC	CASDKNSGANVLTF
TRBV19	NA	TRBD1	TRBJ1-4	TGTGCCAGTAGGCCGTGGGGCAGGGGGAATGAAAAACTGTTTTTT	CASRPWGRGNEKLFF
TRBV5-4	NA	NA	TRBJ2-3	TGTGCCAGCAGCTTGTCGGTGCGGTTGACAGATACGCAGTATTTT	CASSLSVRLTDTQYF
TRBV5-1	NA	TRBD1	TRBJ2-7	TGCGCCAGCAGCGTCGCCTTGGGACAGGGCTCCCACGAGCAGTACTTC	CASSVALGQGSHEQYF
TRBV24-1	NA	TRBD1	TRBJ2-2	TGTGCCACCAGTGAGACAGGGGGCATCGGGGAGCTGTTTTTT	CATSETGGIGELFF
TRBV5-5	NA	NA	TRBJ1-1	TGTGCCAGCAGCATATGGGGCAGGGTCGCGAACACTGAAGCTTTCTTT	CASSIWGRVANTEAFF
TRBV9	NA	TRBD1	TRBJ2-5	TGTGCCAGCAGCGGGGGGGACAGGGACGAGACCCAGTACTTC	CASSGGDRDETQYF
TRBV28	NA	TRBD2	TRBJ2-2	TGTGCCAGCAGTTTGGGGGTCTTAGCGGGAGCCCTCCGAGACGGGGAGCTGTTTTTT	CASSLGVLAGALRDGELFF
TRBV3-1/TRBV3-2	once	TRBD1	TRBJ1-2	TGTGCCAGCAGATATTCCGGGACAGTCAACTATGGCTACACCTTC	CASRYSGTVNYGYTF
TRBV4-1	NA	NA	TRBJ1-1	TGCGCCAGCAGCCAAGACGGGGGTTCGGGTTTGGACACTGAAGCTTTCTTT	CASSQDGGSGLDTEAFF
TRBV11-2	NA	NA	TRBJ2-2	TGTGCCAGCAGCTTAAATCCCACGAACACCGGGGAGCTGTTTTTT	CASSLNPTNTGELFF
TRBV30	NA	NA	TRBJ1-6	TGTGCCTGGCAGGACTCCTATAATTCACCCCTCCACTTT	CAWQDSYNSPLHF
TRBV2	once	TRBD1	TRBJ1-5	TGTGCCAGCAGTCTCCGCCGACAGGGCTCCCAGCCCCAGCATTTT	CASSLRRQGSQPQHF